This is a list of T cell receptor beta chains from one sample in a study of early T cells in non-severe SARS-CoV-2 infection. TCRdb fed the 5' RACE reads into MiXCR, producing one record per CDR3 protein. The sample lists 30,000 to 45,000 distinct CDR3 sequences, approximately 4.1% seen once, with about a tenth in the top ten. The material sequenced was whole blood. Every receptor here comes from an adult who was a healthcare worker with PCR-confirmed SARS-CoV-2 infection or an uninfected control (not recorded which). Both conserved end residues are part of each CDR3. Each record gives: J gene, D gene, clone size, V gene, CDR3 protein, CDR3 DNA. D genes are given only for firm matches. The listing skips clone size in some rows; elsewhere it reads once, few, many or a size class.

J gene: TRBJ2-7
D gene: TRBD2
clone size: -
V gene: TRBV6-6
CDR3 protein: CASSYPGLAGRHEQYF
CDR3 DNA: TGTGCCAGCAGTTACCCCGGACTAGCGGGGAGGCACGAGCAGTACTTC

J gene: TRBJ2-1
D gene: -
clone size: many
V gene: TRBV7-8
CDR3 protein: CASRFTGASSYNEQFF
CDR3 DNA: TGTGCCAGCAGATTTACGGGGGCAAGCTCCTACAATGAGCAGTTCTTC

J gene: TRBJ2-2
D gene: TRBD2
clone size: many
V gene: TRBV27
CDR3 protein: CASRIERGNTGELFF
CDR3 DNA: TGTGCCAGCAGAATAGAGCGGGGGAACACCGGGGAGCTGTTTTTT

J gene: TRBJ1-4
D gene: TRBD1
clone size: many
V gene: TRBV7-9
CDR3 protein: CASSLGQGNEKLFF
CDR3 DNA: TGTGCCAGCAGCTTAGGACAGGGTAATGAAAAACTGTTTTTT

J gene: TRBJ1-5
D gene: -
clone size: few
V gene: TRBV27
CDR3 protein: CASSPLRDFWSNQPQHF
CDR3 DNA: TGTGCCAGCAGTCCCTTGCGGGATTTTTGGAGCAATCAGCCCCAGCATTTT

J gene: TRBJ2-7
D gene: -
clone size: many
V gene: TRBV7-8
CDR3 protein: CASSSRLEGGYEQYF
CDR3 DNA: TGTGCCAGCAGCTCGCGCCTCGAAGGGGGGTACGAGCAGTACTTC

J gene: TRBJ1-1
D gene: -
clone size: few
V gene: TRBV20-1
CDR3 protein: CSATRGAETEAFF
CDR3 DNA: TGCAGTGCTACCAGGGGAGCTGAGACTGAAGCTTTCTTT

J gene: TRBJ1-3
D gene: -
clone size: -
V gene: TRBV6-1
CDR3 protein: CASSAQDNIPGNTIYF
CDR3 DNA: TGTGCCAGCAGTGCACAGGACAACATTCCTGGAAACACCATATATTTT

J gene: TRBJ2-5
D gene: -
clone size: -
V gene: TRBV2
CDR3 protein: CASSESGVPPETQYF
CDR3 DNA: TGTGCCAGCAGTGAATCTGGGGTCCCACCGGAGACCCAGTACTTC

J gene: TRBJ1-2
D gene: TRBD1
clone size: many
V gene: TRBV20-1
CDR3 protein: CSAKGAFHNYGYTF
CDR3 DNA: TGCAGTGCTAAGGGGGCCTTCCATAACTATGGCTACACCTTC

J gene: TRBJ2-7
D gene: -
clone size: many
V gene: TRBV10-3
CDR3 protein: CAISESGQLTYEQYF
CDR3 DNA: TGTGCCATCAGTGAGTCCGGCCAGCTTACCTACGAGCAGTACTTC

J gene: TRBJ1-1
D gene: TRBD1
clone size: many
V gene: TRBV6-5
CDR3 protein: CASSYRTGEEAFF
CDR3 DNA: TGTGCCAGCAGTTACAGGACAGGCGAAGAAGCTTTCTTT

J gene: TRBJ2-2
D gene: TRBD1
clone size: many
V gene: TRBV7-2
CDR3 protein: CASSSTGGLNTGELFF
CDR3 DNA: TGTGCCAGCAGCTCGACAGGGGGCTTGAACACCGGGGAGCTGTTTTTT

J gene: TRBJ2-2
D gene: -
clone size: many
V gene: TRBV5-4
CDR3 protein: CASSLGGGNLGTGELFF
CDR3 DNA: TGTGCCAGCAGCTTGGGTGGCGGGAATCTTGGCACCGGGGAGCTGTTTTTT

J gene: TRBJ2-7
D gene: -
clone size: few
V gene: TRBV7-2
CDR3 protein: CASSSVKLGEQYF
CDR3 DNA: TGTGCCAGCAGCTCAGTTAAGTTAGGCGAGCAGTACTTC

J gene: TRBJ1-2
D gene: -
clone size: many
V gene: TRBV6-1
CDR3 protein: CASSPGANYGYTF
CDR3 DNA: TGTGCCAGCTCGCCGGGAGCTAACTATGGCTACACCTTC

J gene: TRBJ2-1
D gene: -
clone size: -
V gene: TRBV7-2
CDR3 protein: CASIRWDGPGEQFF
CDR3 DNA: TGTGCCAGCATACGTTGGGATGGTCCGGGGGAGCAGTTCTTC

J gene: TRBJ2-2
D gene: -
clone size: medium-sized
V gene: TRBV21-1
CDR3 protein: CASSKGDRMTGELFF
CDR3 DNA: TGTGCCAGCAGCAAGGGGGACAGGATGACCGGGGAGCTGTTTTTT

J gene: TRBJ2-1
D gene: TRBD2
clone size: many
V gene: TRBV6-6
CDR3 protein: CASSYSPSGRARDEQFF
CDR3 DNA: TGTGCCAGCAGTTACTCCCCCAGCGGGAGGGCCAGGGATGAGCAGTTCTTC

J gene: TRBJ2-1
D gene: TRBD2
clone size: many
V gene: TRBV19
CDR3 protein: CASSYLAGGPNEQFF
CDR3 DNA: TGTGCCAGTAGTTATCTGGCGGGAGGGCCTAATGAGCAGTTCTTC

J gene: TRBJ2-3
D gene: TRBD1
clone size: many
V gene: TRBV20-1
CDR3 protein: CSASNRGGDTQYF
CDR3 DNA: TGCAGTGCTTCAAACAGGGGCGGAGATACGCAGTATTTT

J gene: TRBJ2-3
D gene: -
clone size: large
V gene: TRBV7-3
CDR3 protein: CASSLNGDTQYF
CDR3 DNA: TGTGCCAGCAGCTTAAATGGAGATACGCAGTATTTT

J gene: TRBJ2-2
D gene: TRBD1
clone size: few
V gene: TRBV11-3
CDR3 protein: CASSSGQGSTGELFF
CDR3 DNA: TGTGCCAGCAGCTCGGGACAGGGGAGCACCGGGGAGCTGTTTTTT

J gene: TRBJ2-3
D gene: TRBD2
clone size: many
V gene: TRBV4-3
CDR3 protein: CASSQAPGTSWSTDTQYF
CDR3 DNA: TGCGCCAGCAGCCAAGCCCCGGGGACTAGCTGGAGCACAGATACGCAGTATTTT

J gene: TRBJ2-3
D gene: TRBD2
clone size: few
V gene: TRBV7-2
CDR3 protein: CASSLDGAGGPDTQYF
CDR3 DNA: TGTGCCAGCAGCTTAGATGGAGCGGGAGGGCCAGATACGCAGTATTTT

J gene: TRBJ1-1
D gene: -
clone size: -
V gene: TRBV20-1
CDR3 protein: CSASMNTEAFF
CDR3 DNA: TGCAGTGCGTCTATGAACACTGAAGCTTTCTTT